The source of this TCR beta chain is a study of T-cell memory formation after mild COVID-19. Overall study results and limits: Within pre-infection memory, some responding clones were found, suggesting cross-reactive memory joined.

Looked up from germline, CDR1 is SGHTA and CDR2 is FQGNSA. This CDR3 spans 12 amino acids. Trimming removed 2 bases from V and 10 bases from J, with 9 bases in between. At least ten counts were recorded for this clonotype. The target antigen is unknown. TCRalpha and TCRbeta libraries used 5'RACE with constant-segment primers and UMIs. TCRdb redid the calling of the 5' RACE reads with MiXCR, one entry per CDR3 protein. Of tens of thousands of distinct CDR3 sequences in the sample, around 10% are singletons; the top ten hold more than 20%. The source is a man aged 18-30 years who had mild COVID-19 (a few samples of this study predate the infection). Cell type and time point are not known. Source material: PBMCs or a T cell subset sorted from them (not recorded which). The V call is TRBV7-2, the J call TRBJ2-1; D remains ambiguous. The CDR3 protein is CASSLIVGEQFF. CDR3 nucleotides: TGTGCCAGCAGCTTAATAGTCGGGGAGCAGTTCTTC. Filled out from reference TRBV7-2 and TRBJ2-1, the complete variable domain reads GAGVSQSPSNKVTEKGKDVELRCDPISGHTALYWYRQSLGQGLEFLIYFQGNSAPDKSGLPSDRFSAERTGGSVSTLTIQRTQQEDSAVYLCASSLIVGEQFFGPGTRLTVL.